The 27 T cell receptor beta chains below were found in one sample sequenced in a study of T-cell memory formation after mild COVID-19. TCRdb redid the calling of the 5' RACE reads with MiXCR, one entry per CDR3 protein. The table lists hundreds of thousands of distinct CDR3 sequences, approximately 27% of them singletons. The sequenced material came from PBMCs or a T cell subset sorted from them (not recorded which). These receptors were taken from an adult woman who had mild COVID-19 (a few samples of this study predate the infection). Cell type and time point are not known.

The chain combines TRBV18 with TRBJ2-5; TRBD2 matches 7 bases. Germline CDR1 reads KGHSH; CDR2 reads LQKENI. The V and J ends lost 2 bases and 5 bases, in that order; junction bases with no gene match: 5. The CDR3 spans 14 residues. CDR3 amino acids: CASSPKGLGETQYF. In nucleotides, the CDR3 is TGTGCCAGCTCACCAAAAGGACTAGGCGAGACCCAGTACTTC.

The chain's CDR3 is CASSPGPGDEQFF. CDR3 coding DNA: TGTGCCAGCAGCCCGGGACCGGGGGATGAGCAGTTCTTC. This rearrangement joins TRBV5-5 to TRBJ2-1, with D perhaps matching TRBD2 (6 bases). Germline V CDR1 and CDR2: SGHKS, YYEKEE (reference sequence). The CDR3 is made up of 13 amino acids. The V end lost 4 bases, the J end lost 8 bases, and 13 bases lay between the germline ends.

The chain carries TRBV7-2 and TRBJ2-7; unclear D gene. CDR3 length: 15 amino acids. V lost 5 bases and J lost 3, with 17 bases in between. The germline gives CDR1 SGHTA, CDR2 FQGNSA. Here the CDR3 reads CASSQRPNTHYEQYF. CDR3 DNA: TGTGCCAGCAGCCAACGACCCAACACCCACTACGAGCAGTACTTC. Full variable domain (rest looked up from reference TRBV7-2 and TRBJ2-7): GAGVSQSPSNKVTEKGKDVELRCDPISGHTALYWYRQSLGQGLEFLIYFQGNSAPDKSGLPSDRFSAERTGGSVSTLTIQRTQQEDSAVYLCASSQRPNTHYEQYFGPGTRLTVT.

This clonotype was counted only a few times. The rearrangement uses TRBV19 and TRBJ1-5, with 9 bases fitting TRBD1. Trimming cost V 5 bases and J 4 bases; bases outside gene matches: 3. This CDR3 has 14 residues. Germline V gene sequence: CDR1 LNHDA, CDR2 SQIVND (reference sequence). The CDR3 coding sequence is TGTGCCAGTAGTGGACAGGGGACGAATCAGCCCCAGCATTTT. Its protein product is CASSGQGTNQPQHF. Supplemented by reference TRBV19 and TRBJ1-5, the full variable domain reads DGGITQSPKYLFRKEGQNVTLSCEQNLNHDAMYWYRQDPGQGLRLIYYSQIVNDFQKGDIAEGYSVSREKKESFPLTVTSAQKNPTAFYLCASSGQGTNQPQHFGDGTRLSIL.

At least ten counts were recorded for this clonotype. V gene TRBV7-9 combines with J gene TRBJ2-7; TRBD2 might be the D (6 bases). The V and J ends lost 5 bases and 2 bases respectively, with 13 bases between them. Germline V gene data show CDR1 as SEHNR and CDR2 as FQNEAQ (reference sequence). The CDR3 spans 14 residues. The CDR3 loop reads CASSQTRTTYEQYF. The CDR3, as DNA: TGTGCCAGCAGCCAGACTAGGACTACCTACGAGCAGTACTTC.

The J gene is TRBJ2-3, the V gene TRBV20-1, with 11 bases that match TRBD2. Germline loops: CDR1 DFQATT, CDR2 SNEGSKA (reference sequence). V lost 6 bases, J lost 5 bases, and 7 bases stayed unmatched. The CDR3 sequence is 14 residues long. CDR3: CSADSGRVGDTQYF. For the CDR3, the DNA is TGCAGTGCAGATAGCGGGAGGGTGGGAGATACGCAGTATTTT.

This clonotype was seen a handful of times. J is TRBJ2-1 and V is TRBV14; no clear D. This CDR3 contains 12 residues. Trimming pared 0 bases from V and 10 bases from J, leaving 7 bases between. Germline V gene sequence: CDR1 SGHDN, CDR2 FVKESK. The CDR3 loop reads CASSQDPWEQFF. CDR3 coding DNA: TGTGCCAGCAGCCAAGATCCCTGGGAGCAGTTCTTC.

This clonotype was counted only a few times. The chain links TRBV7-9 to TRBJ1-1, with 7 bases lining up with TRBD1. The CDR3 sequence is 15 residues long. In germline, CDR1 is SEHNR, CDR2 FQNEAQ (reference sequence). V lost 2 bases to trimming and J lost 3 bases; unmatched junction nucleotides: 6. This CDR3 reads CASSLLTGEDTEAFF. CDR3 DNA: TGTGCCAGCAGCTTATTAACAGGGGAGGACACTGAAGCTTTCTTT.

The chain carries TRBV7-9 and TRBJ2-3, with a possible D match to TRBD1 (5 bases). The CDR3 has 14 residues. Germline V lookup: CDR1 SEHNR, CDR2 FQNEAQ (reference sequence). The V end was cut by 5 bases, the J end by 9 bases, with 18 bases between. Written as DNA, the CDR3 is TGTGCCAGCAGCCCTCCTGGTGGGGCCAGGACGCAGTATTTT. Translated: CASSPPGGARTQYF.

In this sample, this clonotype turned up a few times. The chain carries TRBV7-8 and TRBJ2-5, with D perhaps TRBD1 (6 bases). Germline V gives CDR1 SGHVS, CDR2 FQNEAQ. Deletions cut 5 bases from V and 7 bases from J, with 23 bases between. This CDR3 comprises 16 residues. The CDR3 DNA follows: TGTGCCAGCAGCCCTAGCCCGGGTCTTGGCAGGGGGACCCAGTACTTC. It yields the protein CASSPSPGLGRGTQYF.

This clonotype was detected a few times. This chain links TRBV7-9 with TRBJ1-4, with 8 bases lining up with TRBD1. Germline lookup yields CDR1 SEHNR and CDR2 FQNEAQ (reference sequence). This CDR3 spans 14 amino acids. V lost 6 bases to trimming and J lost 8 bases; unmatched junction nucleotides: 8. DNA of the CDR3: TGTGCCAGCAGAGCCGGGACAGGAAACGAAAAACTGTTTTTT. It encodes CASRAGTGNEKLFF.

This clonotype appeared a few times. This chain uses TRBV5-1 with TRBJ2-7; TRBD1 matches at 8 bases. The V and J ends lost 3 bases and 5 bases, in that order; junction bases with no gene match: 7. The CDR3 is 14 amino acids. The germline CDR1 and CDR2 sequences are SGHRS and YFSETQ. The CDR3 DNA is TGCGCCAGCAGCTCGACAGGGGTACTGGACGAGCAGTACTTC. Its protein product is CASSSTGVLDEQYF.

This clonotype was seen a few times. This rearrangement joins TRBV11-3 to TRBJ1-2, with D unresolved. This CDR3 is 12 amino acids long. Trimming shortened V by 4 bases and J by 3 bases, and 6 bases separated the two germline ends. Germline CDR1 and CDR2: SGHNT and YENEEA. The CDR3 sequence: CASSSVDYGYTF. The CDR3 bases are TGTGCCAGCAGCTCAGTTGACTATGGCTACACCTTC.

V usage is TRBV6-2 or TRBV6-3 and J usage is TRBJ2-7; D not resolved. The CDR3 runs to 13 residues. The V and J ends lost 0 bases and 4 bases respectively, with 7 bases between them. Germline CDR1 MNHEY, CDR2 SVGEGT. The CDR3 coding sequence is TGTGCCAGCAGTTACTCGAAGGGTTACGAGCAGTACTTC. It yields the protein CASSYSKGYEQYF.

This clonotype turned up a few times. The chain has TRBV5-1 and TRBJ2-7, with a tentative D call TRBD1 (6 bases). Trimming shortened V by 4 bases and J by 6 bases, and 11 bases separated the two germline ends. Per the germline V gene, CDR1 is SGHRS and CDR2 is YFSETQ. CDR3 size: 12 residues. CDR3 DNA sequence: TGCGCCAGCAGCGATACAGGGACCGAGCAGTACTTC. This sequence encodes CASSDTGTEQYF.

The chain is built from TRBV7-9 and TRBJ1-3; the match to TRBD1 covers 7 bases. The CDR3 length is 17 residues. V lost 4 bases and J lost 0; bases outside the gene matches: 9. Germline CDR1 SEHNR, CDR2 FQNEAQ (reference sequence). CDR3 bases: TGTGCCAGCAGCTCGACGACAGGGATCAGCTCTGGAAACACCATATATTTT. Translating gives CASSSTTGISSGNTIYF.

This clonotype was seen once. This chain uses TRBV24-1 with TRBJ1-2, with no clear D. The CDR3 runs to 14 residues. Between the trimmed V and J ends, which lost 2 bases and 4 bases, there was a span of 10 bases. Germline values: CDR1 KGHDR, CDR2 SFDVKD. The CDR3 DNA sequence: TGTGCCACCAGTGATTCCGTCAGCGTCTATGGCTACACCTTC. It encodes CATSDSVSVYGYTF.

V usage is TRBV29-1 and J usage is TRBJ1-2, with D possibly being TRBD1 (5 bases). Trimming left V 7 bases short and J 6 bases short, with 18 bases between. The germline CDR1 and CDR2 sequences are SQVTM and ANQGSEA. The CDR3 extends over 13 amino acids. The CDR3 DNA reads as TGCAGCGGGGGGGGAAGGTTGGCGGATGGCTACACCTTC. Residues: CSGGGRLADGYTF.

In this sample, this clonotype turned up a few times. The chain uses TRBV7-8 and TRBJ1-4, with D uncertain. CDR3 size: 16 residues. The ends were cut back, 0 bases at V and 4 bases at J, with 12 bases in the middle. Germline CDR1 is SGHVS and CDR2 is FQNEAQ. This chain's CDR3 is CASSLAGGLNNEKLFF. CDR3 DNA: TGTGCCAGCAGCTTAGCGGGCGGACTAAATAATGAAAAACTGTTTTTT.

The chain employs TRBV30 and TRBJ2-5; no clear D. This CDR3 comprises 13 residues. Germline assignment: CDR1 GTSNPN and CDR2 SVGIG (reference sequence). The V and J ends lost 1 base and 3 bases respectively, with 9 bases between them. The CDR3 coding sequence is TGTGCCTGGAGTGCGCCTGGGGAAGAGACCCAGTACTTC. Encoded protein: CAWSAPGEETQYF.

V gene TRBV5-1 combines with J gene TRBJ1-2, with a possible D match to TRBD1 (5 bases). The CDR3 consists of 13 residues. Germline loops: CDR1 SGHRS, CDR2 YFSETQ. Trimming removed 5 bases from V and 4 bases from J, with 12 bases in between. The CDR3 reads CASRPTAPYGYTF. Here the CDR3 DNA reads TGCGCCAGCAGACCGACAGCACCCTATGGCTACACCTTC.

CDR3 bases: TGTGCCAGCAGTGAGGCAGGGAATCAGCCCCAGCATTTT. This gives the protein CASSEAGNQPQHF. V usage is TRBV6-4 and J usage is TRBJ1-5, with D tentatively TRBD1 (5 bases). Germline-derived CDR1 and CDR2 are MRHNA and SNTAGT. Trimming removed 3 bases from V and 4 bases from J, with 7 bases in between. This CDR3 contains 13 residues.

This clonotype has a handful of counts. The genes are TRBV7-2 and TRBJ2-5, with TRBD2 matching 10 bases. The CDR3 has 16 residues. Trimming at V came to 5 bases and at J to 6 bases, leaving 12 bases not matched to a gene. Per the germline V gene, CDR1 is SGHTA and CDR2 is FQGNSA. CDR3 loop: CASSPGLTSGKKTQYF. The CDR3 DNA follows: TGTGCCAGCAGCCCTGGCCTTACTAGCGGGAAGAAGACCCAGTACTTC.

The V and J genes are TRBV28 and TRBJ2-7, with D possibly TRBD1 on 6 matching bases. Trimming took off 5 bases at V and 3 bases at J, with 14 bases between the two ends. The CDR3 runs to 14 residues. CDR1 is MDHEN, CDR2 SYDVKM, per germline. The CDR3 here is CASSGLGQRYEQYF. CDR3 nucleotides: TGTGCCAGCAGTGGCCTGGGACAACGCTACGAGCAGTACTTC.

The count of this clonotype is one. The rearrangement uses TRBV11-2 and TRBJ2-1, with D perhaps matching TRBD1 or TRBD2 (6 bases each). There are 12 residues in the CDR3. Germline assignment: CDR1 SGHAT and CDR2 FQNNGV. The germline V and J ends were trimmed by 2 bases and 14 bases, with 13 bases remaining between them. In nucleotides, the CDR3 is TGTGCCAGCAGCTTAAACAGGGAGGCTGAGTTCTTC. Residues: CASSLNREAEFF.

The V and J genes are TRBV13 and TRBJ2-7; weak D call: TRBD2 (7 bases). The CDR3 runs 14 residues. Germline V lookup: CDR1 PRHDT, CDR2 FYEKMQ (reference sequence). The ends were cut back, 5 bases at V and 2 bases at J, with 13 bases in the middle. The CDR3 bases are TGTGCCAGCAGCCGTCGGGGGGCGGCCTACGAGCAGTACTTC. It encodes CASSRRGAAYEQYF.

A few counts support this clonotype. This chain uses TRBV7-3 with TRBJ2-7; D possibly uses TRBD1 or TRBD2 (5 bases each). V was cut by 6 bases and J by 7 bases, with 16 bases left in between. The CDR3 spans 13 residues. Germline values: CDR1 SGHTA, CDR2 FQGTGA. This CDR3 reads CASSPGTPREQYF. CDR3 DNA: TGTGCCAGCAGTCCCGGGACCCCCCGGGAGCAGTACTTC.